The clone carrying this T cell receptor (beta chain) came up a few times. Its antigen is not identified. The data were obtained in a study of response to subunit inactivated influenza vaccine. Findings of the study overall: Seasonal influenza vaccination, on each occasion, was suggested by the authors to recruit few new T cells.

One entry per CDR3 protein results from TCRdb running MiXCR on the RT-PCR reads. The sample records fewer than 800,000 distinct CDR3 sequences, about 15% being singletons. The sequenced sample was PBMCs from blood, obtained roughly 13 days after vaccination. The sequence came from a man aged 50 to 60 who received an inactivated influenza vaccine.

CDR3 nucleotides: TGTGCCAGCAGCAACTCGGTGGGAAACCCCGGGGGTGAGCAGTTCTTC. Translating it yields CASSNSVGNPGGEQFF. This chain connects TRBV21-1 to TRBJ2-1; the table's D call, TRBD1, was not checked against the DNA. TRBV21-1 is described as a pseudogene. This CDR3 comprises 16 residues.